The 28 T cell receptor beta chains given below trace back to one sample, sequenced in a study of T-cell memory formation after mild COVID-19. TCRdb fed the 5' RACE reads into MiXCR, producing one record per CDR3 protein. The repertoire holds hundreds of thousands of distinct CDR3 sequences, with roughly 21% as singletons. The sample consisted of PBMCs or a T cell subset sorted from them (not recorded which). All receptors derive from an adult woman who had mild COVID-19 (a few samples of this study predate the infection). Cell type and time point are not known.

This clonotype appeared many times. This sequence joins TRBV6-1 and TRBJ1-5; 7 bases fit TRBD1. The CDR3 has 17 residues. Germline CDR1 MNHNS, CDR2 SASEGT. Trimming removed 1 base from V and 2 bases from J; junction bases left unmatched: 8. CDR3 region: CASSEGQNQGGNQPQHF. The DNA of the CDR3 is TGTGCCAGCAGTGAAGGTCAAAATCAGGGGGGCAATCAGCCCCAGCATTTT.

This clonotype was detected a few times. V gene TRBV3-1 combines with J gene TRBJ1-1; D is ambiguous. CDR3 length equals 13 residues. Germline V gene data show CDR1 as LGHDT and CDR2 as YNNKEL (reference sequence). The V end was cut by 2 bases, the J end by 7 bases, with 11 bases between. The DNA of the CDR3 is TGTGCCAGCAGCCAACAACCGGACGGTGAAGCTTTCTTT. Its translation is CASSQQPDGEAFF.

This clonotype appeared a few times. The chain joins TRBV4-1 to TRBJ2-5, with D perhaps matching TRBD2 (6 bases). This CDR3 contains 15 residues. Trimming took off 4 bases at V and 2 bases at J, with 14 bases between the two ends. In germline, CDR1 is MGHRA, CDR2 YSYEKL. CDR3 region: CASSLTGTSQETQYF. The DNA of the CDR3 is TGCGCCAGCAGCCTTACCGGGACTTCTCAAGAGACCCAGTACTTC.

This clonotype was counted a few times. This chain uses TRBV12-3 or TRBV12-4 with TRBJ1-2, with TRBD1 identical over 8 bases. The CDR3 length is 14 residues. The V segment lost 3 bases and the J segment 4 bases; nucleotides outside the gene matches: 4. This chain's CDR3 is CASSFGQGRYGYTF. The CDR3, as DNA: TGTGCCAGCAGTTTTGGACAGGGTCGCTATGGCTACACCTTC.

The rearrangement uses TRBV2 and TRBJ2-3; possible D gene TRBD2, 5 bases. V was pared by 6 bases and J by 2 bases, with 12 bases between. CDR1 is SNHLY and CDR2 is FYNNEI in the germline V gene. The CDR3 is made up of 14 amino acids. This CDR3 is CASSVRGTTDTQYF. CDR3 bases: TGTGCCAGCAGCGTTCGGGGAACCACAGATACGCAGTATTTT.

This clonotype has just a few counts. The chain links TRBV10-3 to TRBJ2-3; 9 bases match TRBD2. Germline V gene data show CDR1 as ENHRY and CDR2 as SYGVKD. The V segment lost 2 bases and the J segment 2 bases; nucleotides outside the gene matches: 11. The length of the CDR3 is 18 residues. This chain's CDR3 is CAISELSGGPLVTDTQYF. The CDR3 DNA follows: TGTGCCATCAGTGAGCTTAGCGGGGGCCCTCTTGTCACAGATACGCAGTATTTT.

The chain combines TRBV6-5 with TRBJ1-3; D is uncertain. The CDR3 length is 15 residues. Trimming took 5 bases from V and 9 from J, leaving 20 bases between them. Germline V CDR1 and CDR2: MNHEY, SVGAGI. The CDR3 reads CASSHGNPGVSTIYF. The CDR3 coding sequence is TGTGCCAGCAGTCATGGGAACCCGGGCGTTTCCACCATATATTTT.

The chain uses TRBV7-9 and TRBJ1-4, with a tentative D call TRBD1 (6 bases). Trimming stripped 5 bases from V and 5 bases from J, with 12 bases between. CDR1 is SEHNR, CDR2 FQNEAQ, per germline (reference sequence). The CDR3 runs to 14 residues. CDR3 DNA: TGTGCCAGCAGCCTAAATCAGGGGAATGAAAAACTGTTTTTT. It yields the protein CASSLNQGNEKLFF.

The chain combines TRBV7-9 with TRBJ2-2; D is possibly TRBD2 (6 bases). The CDR3 is 14 residues long. V lost 5 bases, J lost 5 bases, and 12 bases lay in between. Germline V gives CDR1 SEHNR, CDR2 FQNEAQ (reference sequence). The CDR3, as DNA: TGTGCCAGCAGCACCCGGGACTCTACCGGGGAGCTGTTTTTT. It yields the protein CASSTRDSTGELFF. The variable domain in full, with the rest retrieved from reference TRBV7-9 and TRBJ2-2, is DTGVSQNPRHKITKRGQNVTFRCDPISEHNRLYWYRQTLGQGPEFLTYFQNEAQLEKSRLLSDRFSAERPKGSFSTLEIQRTEQGDSAMYLCASSTRDSTGELFFGEGSRLTVL.

V is TRBV5-4 and J is TRBJ2-7; maybe TRBD1 (5 bases). Germline-derived CDR1 and CDR2 are SGHNT and YYREEE (reference sequence). Trimming cost V 4 bases and J 3 bases, with 11 bases left between them. The CDR3 loop spans 13 amino acids. CDR3 bases: TGTGCCAGCAGCGTAGGGGCAGACTACGAGCAGTACTTC. Its protein is CASSVGADYEQYF.

This clonotype occurred many times. The genes are TRBV7-2 and TRBJ2-7; tentative D call: TRBD1 (6 bases). CDR1 is SGHTA and CDR2 is FQGNSA in the germline V gene. Trimming shortened V by 1 base and J by 7 bases, and 14 bases separated the two germline ends. The CDR3 extends over 14 amino acids. The DNA for the CDR3 is TGTGCCAGCAGCTTAGGGGGGCGAGCTACTGAGCAGTACTTC. Its translation is CASSLGGRATEQYF.

This clonotype was detected only a few times. V and J are TRBV6-5 and TRBJ1-4, with D hard to call. From germline, CDR1 is MNHEY and CDR2 SVGAGI. V dropped 2 bases and J dropped 0 bases, with 10 bases sitting between them. The length of the CDR3 is 16 residues. The CDR3 nucleotides read TGTGCCAGCAGTTACGCACCGACTTCAACTAATGAAAAACTGTTTTTT. Translating gives CASSYAPTSTNEKLFF.

V and J are TRBV24-1 and TRBJ2-1, with D unresolved. V gave up 7 bases and J gave up 4 bases, with 10 bases separating them. Germline V gene sequence: CDR1 KGHDR, CDR2 SFDVKD. The CDR3 has 13 amino acids. The CDR3 spells CATSPSLYNEQFF. In DNA form, the CDR3 reads TGTGCCACCAGCCCATCCTTATACAATGAGCAGTTCTTC.

The chain recombines TRBV5-1 with TRBJ1-2, with D perhaps matching TRBD1 (5 bases). The V end was cut by 2 bases, the J end by 4 bases, with 18 bases between. This CDR3 has 16 residues. The germline CDR1 and CDR2 sequences are SGHRS and YFSETQ. The CDR3 is CASSFGGQGSGYGYTF. CDR3 DNA: TGCGCCAGCAGCTTTGGAGGTCAGGGTTCGGGCTATGGCTACACCTTC.

The chain employs TRBV7-2 and TRBJ1-5; tentative D call: TRBD1 (6 bases). V lost 2 bases and J lost 7, with 15 bases in between. CDR1 and CDR2 (germline): SGHTA, FQGNSA. The CDR3 has 15 residues. CDR3 in DNA: TGTGCCAGCAGCTTAATTGGGGGCCCTTCCCAGCCCCAGCATTTT. It codes for CASSLIGGPSQPQHF.

This clonotype showed up just a few times. This chain joins TRBV27 and TRBJ2-1; the match to TRBD2 covers 10 bases. The CDR3 has 16 amino acids. V trimming: 3 bases; J trimming: 6 bases; junction bases outside the gene matches: 8. The germline gives CDR1 MNHEY, CDR2 SMNVEV (reference sequence). The CDR3, as DNA: TGTGCCAGCAGTTTTTACGGGACTAGCGAAAGCAATGAGCAGTTCTTC. This gives the protein CASSFYGTSESNEQFF.

This chain joins TRBV6-6 and TRBJ2-3; D unclear. This CDR3 is 16 amino acids long. V shed 5 bases and J shed 1 base, with 16 bases lying between them. Germline CDR1 MNHNY, CDR2 SVGAGI (reference sequence). CDR3 coding DNA: TGTGCCAGCAGTAACCTGCCTCTCGGGCGCACAGATACGCAGTATTTT. It specifies CASSNLPLGRTDTQYF.

V is TRBV2 and J is TRBJ1-1; D perhaps matches TRBD1 (6 bases). From germline, CDR1 is SNHLY and CDR2 FYNNEI. V gave up 5 bases and J gave up 0 bases, with 16 bases separating them. This CDR3 is built from 16 residues. CDR3 residues: CASSPDRLRMNTEAFF. DNA of the CDR3: TGTGCCAGCAGTCCGGACAGACTTAGAATGAACACTGAAGCTTTCTTT.

V usage is TRBV24-1 and J usage is TRBJ2-5, with D perhaps matching TRBD2 (5 bases). Per the germline V gene, CDR1 is KGHDR and CDR2 is SFDVKD. Trimming removed 5 bases at V and 5 bases at J, with 11 bases between. This CDR3 comprises 13 residues. CDR3 amino acids: CATSVPTGETQYF. The CDR3 region has the DNA TGTGCCACCAGTGTCCCAACGGGGGAGACCCAGTACTTC.

The V call is TRBV24-1, the J call TRBJ2-7; D is possibly TRBD1 or TRBD2 (5 bases each). V lost 4 bases and J lost 1, with 13 bases in between. Germline CDR1 is KGHDR and CDR2 is SFDVKD. CDR3 length: 15 amino acids. CDR3 DNA: TGTGCCACCAGTGACTCCCGGGACCGATCCTACGAGCAGTACTTC. Translating gives CATSDSRDRSYEQYF.

The gene calls are TRBV10-2 and TRBJ1-2; D not certain. Per germline, CDR1 WSHSY and CDR2 SAAADI. The CDR3 totals 13 residues. The ends were cut back, 7 bases at V and 8 bases at J, with 17 bases in the middle. The CDR3, as DNA: TGCGCCAGCACCCCCGGGAGTGAGAAAGGCTACACCTTC. Residues: CASTPGSEKGYTF.

V usage is TRBV5-1 and J usage is TRBJ1-1; D unclear. V gave up 4 bases and J gave up 1 base, with 11 bases separating them. CDR1 is SGHRS, CDR2 YFSETQ, per germline. CDR3 length equals 14 residues. The chain's CDR3 is CASSGASGNTEAFF. The CDR3 DNA sequence: TGCGCCAGCAGCGGAGCATCCGGGAACACTGAAGCTTTCTTT.

This clonotype was seen only a few times. The rearrangement uses TRBV4-1 and TRBJ2-5, with 11 bases aligning to TRBD2. CDR3 length: 16 amino acids. V lost 1 base, J lost 2 bases, and 3 bases stayed unmatched. Per germline, CDR1 MGHRA and CDR2 YSYEKL. The CDR3 region is CASSQGLAGGQETQYF. Here the CDR3 DNA reads TGCGCCAGCAGCCAAGGGCTAGCGGGGGGTCAAGAGACCCAGTACTTC.

The table lists this clonotype with a few counts. V and J are TRBV18 and TRBJ1-2; no clear D gene. V was clipped by 4 bases and J by 3 bases, with 9 bases between them. CDR1 and CDR2 from the germline V gene are KGHSH and LQKENI. The length of the CDR3 is 13 residues. In nucleotides, the CDR3 is TGTGCCAGCTCACTACTAGATGACTATGGCTACACCTTC. Protein product: CASSLLDDYGYTF.

The chain is built from TRBV29-1 and TRBJ1-1; D is perhaps TRBD1 (5 bases). The germline V gene encodes CDR1 SQVTM and CDR2 ANQGSEA. CDR3 length equals 15 residues. The ends were cut back, 2 bases at V and 2 bases at J, with 15 bases in the middle. As DNA, the CDR3 is TGCAGCGTTGAAAGTACTGCGGGGGACAACACTGAAGCTTTCTTT. It is translated as CSVESTAGDNTEAFF.

This clonotype was seen a few times. The J gene is TRBJ2-3, the V gene TRBV11-1; 7 bases line up with TRBD2. There are 16 residues in the CDR3. After removal of 5 bases from V and 0 bases from J, the junction contained 8 bases not matched to a gene. CDR1 is SGHAT and CDR2 is FQDESV in the germline V gene (reference sequence). The CDR3, as DNA: TGTGCCAGCAGCCCTGGGACTAAGCGGAGCACAGATACGCAGTATTTT. Amino acids: CASSPGTKRSTDTQYF.

This chain uses TRBV4-3 with TRBJ2-7; D could derive from TRBD1 or TRBD2 (5 bases each). CDR1 is LGHNA and CDR2 is YSLEER in the germline V gene. The CDR3 spans 15 residues. V shed 1 base and J shed 2 bases, with 12 bases lying between them. The CDR3 here is CASSQVWDGTYEQYF. The CDR3 coding sequence is TGCGCCAGCAGCCAAGTGTGGGACGGTACCTACGAGCAGTACTTC.

This clonotype was counted many times. The V call is TRBV7-2, the J call TRBJ2-3, with a weak D call TRBD2 (6 bases). CDR1 is SGHTA and CDR2 is FQGNSA in the germline V gene. V was trimmed by 3 bases and J by 4 bases, leaving 8 bases between them. The CDR3 runs 13 residues. CDR3 residues: CASSLTGADTQYF. CDR3 DNA sequence: TGTGCCAGCAGCTTGACGGGAGCAGATACGCAGTATTTT.